This TCR beta chain stems from a study of OX40 agonist ivuxolimab in advanced cancers. Study summary: Three patients responded partially, comprising one with hepatocellular carcinoma and two with cutaneous melanoma. General observations from the study: CD8+ T cells averaged more expanded clones than CD4+. Clonal expansion from baseline to week 6 occurred in both CD4+ and CD8+ T cells. The expanded peripheral T cells' antigen specificity was not determined.

The CDR3 totals 12 residues. V was trimmed by 10 bases and J by 4 bases, leaving 13 bases between them. Germline assignment: CDR1 SNHLY and CDR2 FYNNEI. Data came from immunoSEQ multiplex PCR; TCRdb stores just in-frame clones and leaves some out. The sample lists 50,000 to 65,000 clones, over 80% occurring once. As regards this clone: Antigen: not known.

This sample comprised CD4+ or CD8+ T cells sorted from blood, obtained in a trial of the OX40 agonist ivuxolimab. The chain couples TRBV2 to TRBJ1-2, with D possibly being TRBD1 (5 bases). The TCR sequence derives from an adult with an advanced solid tumor such as melanoma, head and neck, liver or kidney cancer. CDR3 loop: CATRGDSYGYTF. CDR3 coding DNA: TGTGCCACCCGAGGTGACAGCTATGGCTACACCTTC.